The present TCR beta chain was sequenced within a study of blood T cell repertoires in COVID-19. Study summary: Material from acute and convalescent COVID-19 was sourced from the United States, Italy and Spain.

Looked up from germline, CDR1 is MNHEY and CDR2 is SVGEGT. Trimming removed 5 bases from V and 0 bases from J; junction bases left unmatched: 1. The CDR3 runs 14 residues. In the original analysis: Counts of nucleated cells, estimated from reference gene primer amplification, were obtained. TCRdb's copy holds only in-frame clones and misses some; the assay was immunoSEQ multiplex PCR. That table supplies the V and J calls and clone size; D and trimming were determined from the DNA. The sample includes 200,000 to 300,000 clones, approximately 88% seen only once; the top ten take 0.65% to 0.95%. The source of this sequence is a young woman with acute or convalescent COVID-19. V and J are TRBV6-2 or TRBV6-3 and TRBJ2-3; TRBD2 matches 8 bases. Material for sequencing was peripheral blood. The CDR3 reads CASSASGSTDTQYF. The DNA of the CDR3 is TGTGCCAGCAGTGCTAGCGGGAGCACAGATACGCAGTATTTT.